The T cell receptor beta chain described here comes from a study of OX40 agonist ivuxolimab in advanced cancers. Assay: immunoSEQ multiplex PCR; the TCRdb copy retains only in-frame clones and omits some. The sample contains about 79,000 clones, about nine tenths of which appear only once. V lost 2 bases to trimming and J lost 6 bases, with 9 bases between them. This CDR3 contains 12 residues. CDR1 is SGHRS and CDR2 is YFSETQ in the germline V gene. This sample comprised CD4+ or CD8+ T cells sorted from blood, obtained in a trial of the OX40 agonist ivuxolimab. V is TRBV5-1 and J is TRBJ2-7; D unclear. The source of this sequence is an adult with an advanced solid tumor such as melanoma, head and neck, liver or kidney cancer. CDR3 sequence: CASSLPGSEQYF. The CDR3 coding sequence is TGCGCCAGCAGCTTACCCGGAAGCGAGCAGTACTTC.